The present TCR beta chain was sequenced within a study of blood T cells in healthy people across ages. General observations from the study: The recorded TCR beta diversity per million T cells decreased in a roughly linear manner with age. Fewer expanded clones and more diversity marked long-lived versus aged donors.

The authors ran a second PCR of 7 to 11 cycles using a sample-barcoded 5' primer and a J-beta primer mix. Each of the cDNA molecules was tagged by a template-switch adaptor with 12 random nucleotides. TCRdb fed the 5' RACE reads into MiXCR, producing one record per CDR3 protein. This table has fewer than 900,000 distinct CDR3 sequences, about 42% appearing once. Per-sample PBMC isolation yielded at least 6.5 million cells. A remark on this clonotype: Its specificity is unknown.

Germline assignment: CDR1 SEHNR and CDR2 FQNEAQ (reference sequence). The V gene lost 9 bases and the J gene lost 4 bases, with 16 bases spanning the gap. The CDR3 contains 13 residues. Input material: blood. The sequence derives from a woman aged 55-69 years in good health. The chain has TRBV7-9 and TRBJ2-7, with D maybe TRBD2 (5 bases). CDR3 region: CASGSPSKYEQYF. In nucleotides, the CDR3 is TGTGCCAGTGGGTCCCCTAGCAAGTACGAGCAGTACTTC. Based on the CDR3 plus reference TRBV7-9 and TRBJ2-7, the full variable domain is DTGVSQNPRHKITKRGQNVTFRCDPISEHNRLYWYRQTLGQGPEFLTYFQNEAQLEKSRLLSDRFSAERPKGSFSTLEIQRTEQGDSAMYLCASGSPSKYEQYFGPGTRLTVT.